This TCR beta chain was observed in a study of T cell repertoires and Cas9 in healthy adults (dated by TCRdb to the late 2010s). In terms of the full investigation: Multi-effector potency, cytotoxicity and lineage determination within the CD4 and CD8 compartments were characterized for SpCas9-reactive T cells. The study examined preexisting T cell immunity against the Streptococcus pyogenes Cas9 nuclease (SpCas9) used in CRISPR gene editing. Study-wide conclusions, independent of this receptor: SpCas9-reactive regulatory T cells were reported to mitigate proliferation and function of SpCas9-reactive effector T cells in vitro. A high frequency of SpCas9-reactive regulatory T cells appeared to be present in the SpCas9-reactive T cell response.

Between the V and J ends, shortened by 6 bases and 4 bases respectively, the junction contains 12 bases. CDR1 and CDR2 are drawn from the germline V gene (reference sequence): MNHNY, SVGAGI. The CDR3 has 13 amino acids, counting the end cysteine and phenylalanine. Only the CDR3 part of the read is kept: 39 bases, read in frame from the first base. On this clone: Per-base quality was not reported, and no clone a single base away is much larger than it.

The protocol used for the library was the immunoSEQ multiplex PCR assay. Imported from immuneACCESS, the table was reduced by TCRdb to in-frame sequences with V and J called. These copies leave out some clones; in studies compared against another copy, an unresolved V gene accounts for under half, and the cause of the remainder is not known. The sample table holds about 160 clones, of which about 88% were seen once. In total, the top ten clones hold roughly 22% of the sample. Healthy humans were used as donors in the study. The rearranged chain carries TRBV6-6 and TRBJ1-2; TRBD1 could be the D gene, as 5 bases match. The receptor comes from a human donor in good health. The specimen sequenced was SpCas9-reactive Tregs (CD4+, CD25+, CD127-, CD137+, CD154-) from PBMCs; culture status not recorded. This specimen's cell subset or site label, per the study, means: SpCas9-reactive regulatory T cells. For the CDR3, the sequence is CASRAGTGYGYTF. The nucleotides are TGTGCCAGCAGGGCCGGAACAGGCTATGGCTACACCTTC.